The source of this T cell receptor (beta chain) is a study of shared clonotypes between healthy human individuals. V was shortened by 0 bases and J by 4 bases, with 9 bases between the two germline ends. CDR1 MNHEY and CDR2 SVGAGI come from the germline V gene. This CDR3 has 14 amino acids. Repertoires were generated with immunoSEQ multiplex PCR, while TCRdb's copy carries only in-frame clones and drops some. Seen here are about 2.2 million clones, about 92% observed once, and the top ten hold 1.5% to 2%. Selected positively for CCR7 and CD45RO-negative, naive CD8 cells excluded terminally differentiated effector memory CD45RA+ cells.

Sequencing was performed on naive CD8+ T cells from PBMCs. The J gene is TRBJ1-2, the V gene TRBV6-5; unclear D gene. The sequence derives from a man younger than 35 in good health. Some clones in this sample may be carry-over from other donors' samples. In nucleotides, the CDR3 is TGTGCCAGCAGTTACTCGGGTTCGCGCTATGGCTACACCTTC. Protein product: CASSYSGSRYGYTF.